These T cell receptor beta chains were read from a single sample in a study of blood T cell repertoires in COVID-19. Profiled with immunoSEQ multiplex PCR; TCRdb holds only in-frame clones, not every one. Here the sample spans about 420,000 clones, approximately 90% being singletons. The sequenced material came from peripheral blood. Every receptor here comes from a man younger than 35 with COVID-19, enrolled during active disease. The CDR3 runs from the conserved cysteine through the conserved F or W. A D gene is named only where the DNA matches it firmly. Some rows mark clone size as missing; the rest say once, few, many or name a class of expanded clone.

v_gene,j_gene,abundance,len,d_gene,CDR3aa,CDR3nt
TRBV4-1,TRBJ2-7,NA,16,TRBD2,CASSLSGGTSVDEQYF,TGCGCCAGCAGCCTAAGCGGGGGGACTAGCGTCGACGAGCAGTACTTC
TRBV7-9,TRBJ1-2,NA,13,TRBD1,CASSPDRAYGYTF,TGTGCCAGCAGCCCGGACAGGGCCTACGGCTACACCTTC
TRBV5-1,TRBJ2-4,NA,16,TRBD2,CASSYREALAGNIQYF,TGCGCCAGCAGCTATCGGGAGGCCCTTGCCGGGAACATTCAGTACTTC
TRBV9,TRBJ1-3,NA,16,NA,CASSPWRRDSGNTIYF,TGTGCCAGCAGCCCCTGGCGACGGGACTCTGGAAACACCATATATTTT
TRBV2,TRBJ1-6,NA,14,TRBD1,CASSVDRARTPLHF,TGTGCCAGCAGTGTGGACAGGGCCCGAACACCCCTCCACTTT
TRBV19,TRBJ1-1,NA,15,NA,CASSITGKGYTEAFF,TGTGCCAGTAGTATTACGGGGAAGGGATACACTGAAGCTTTCTTT
TRBV12-5,TRBJ1-1,few,13,NA,CASGQNRNTEAFF,TGTGCTAGTGGCCAAAACAGGAACACTGAAGCTTTCTTT
TRBV2,TRBJ1-2,NA,16,NA,CASSEESVRVNYGYTF,TGTGCCAGCAGTGAAGAGTCGGTCAGGGTCAACTATGGCTACACCTTC
TRBV19,TRBJ2-7,once,14,NA,CASRGGSANYEQYF,TGTGCCAGTCGTGGGGGCAGTGCCAACTACGAGCAGTACTTC
TRBV20-1,TRBJ1-1,NA,11,NA,CSARDKYGAFF,TGCAGTGCTAGAGATAAGTACGGAGCTTTCTTT
TRBV10-3,TRBJ2-1,NA,14,TRBD1,CAIGDRGAYNEQFF,TGTGCCATCGGAGACAGGGGTGCCTACAATGAGCAGTTCTTC
TRBV4-2,TRBJ2-7,NA,15,TRBD2,CASSQAQLAGNEQYF,TGTGCCAGCAGCCAAGCACAACTAGCGGGGAACGAGCAGTACTTC
TRBV7-9,TRBJ1-1,few,14,TRBD1,CASSLVNRDSKAFF,TGTGCCAGCAGCTTAGTTAACCGGGACAGCAAAGCTTTCTTT
TRBV7-9,TRBJ2-7,once,16,NA,CASSDTTGTLSYEQYF,TGTGCCAGCAGCGACACGACAGGGACTCTTTCTTACGAGCAGTACTTC
TRBV2,TRBJ2-3,NA,15,NA,CASNVVGVATDTQYF,TGTGCCAGCAACGTTGTGGGAGTTGCCACAGATACGCAGTATTTT
TRBV19,TRBJ2-3,once,15,TRBD2,CASSTSGRGTDTQYF,TGTGCCAGTAGTACCAGCGGGAGGGGAACAGATACGCAGTATTTT
TRBV6-2/TRBV6-3,TRBJ1-1,NA,15,TRBD1,CASSSVSTGGDGAFF,TGTGCCAGCAGTTCCGTATCTACAGGGGGAGATGGAGCTTTCTTT
TRBV13,TRBJ1-1,NA,16,TRBD1,CASSPGGLGRATEAFF,TGTGCCAGCAGCCCAGGGGGTTTGGGCAGGGCGACTGAAGCTTTCTTT
TRBV4-2,TRBJ1-2,once,17,TRBD1,CASSQDSAGGFNYGYTF,TGTGCCAGCAGCCAAGATTCAGCAGGGGGCTTTAACTATGGCTACACCTTC
TRBV11-2,TRBJ2-5,NA,14,TRBD2,CASSFVAGQETQYF,TGTGCCAGCAGCTTCGTAGCGGGGCAAGAGACCCAGTACTTC
TRBV4-2,TRBJ2-1,NA,15,TRBD2,CASSPGTSPNNEQFF,TGTGCCAGCAGCCCCGGGACTAGCCCTAACAATGAGCAGTTCTTC
TRBV7-9,TRBJ2-3,NA,12,NA,CASSDNSDTQYF,TGTGCCAGCAGCGACAATTCAGATACGCAGTATTTT
TRBV30,TRBJ1-2,NA,10,NA,CAWSPPGYTF,TGTGCCTGGAGTCCCCCAGGCTACACCTTC
TRBV7-9,TRBJ2-3,NA,16,NA,CASSSGLLRDTDTQYF,TGTGCCAGCAGCTCCGGACTACTCAGAGACACAGATACGCAGTATTTT
TRBV7-3,TRBJ2-1,NA,16,TRBD2,CASSYLGTSGYNEQFF,TGTGCCAGCAGCTACCTCGGGACTAGCGGTTACAATGAGCAGTTCTTC
TRBV6-2/TRBV6-3,TRBJ2-3,NA,17,TRBD2,CASSYSTGTSQGHTQYF,TGTGCCAGCAGTTACTCCACAGGGACTAGCCAGGGCCATACGCAGTATTTT
TRBV18,TRBJ1-2,NA,14,NA,CASSPRQEDYGYTF,TGTGCCAGCTCACCGAGACAGGAGGACTATGGCTACACCTTC
TRBV2,TRBJ2-2,NA,15,TRBD1,CASSAIGTGARELFF,TGTGCCAGCAGTGCGATAGGGACAGGGGCCCGGGAGCTGTTTTTT
TRBV19,TRBJ1-1,NA,15,NA,CASKVEWQSGTEAFF,TGTGCCAGTAAAGTAGAGTGGCAAAGCGGCACTGAAGCTTTCTTT
TRBV30,TRBJ2-7,NA,12,NA,CAWSHDSYEQYF,TGTGCCTGGAGCCATGACAGTTACGAGCAGTACTTC
TRBV19,TRBJ1-2,NA,15,NA,CASSIQHGANYGYTF,TGTGCCAGTAGTATACAACACGGAGCTAACTATGGCTACACCTTC
TRBV27,TRBJ2-5,NA,15,NA,CASSLMAGALETQYF,TGTGCCAGCAGTTTGATGGCGGGGGCACTGGAGACCCAGTACTTC